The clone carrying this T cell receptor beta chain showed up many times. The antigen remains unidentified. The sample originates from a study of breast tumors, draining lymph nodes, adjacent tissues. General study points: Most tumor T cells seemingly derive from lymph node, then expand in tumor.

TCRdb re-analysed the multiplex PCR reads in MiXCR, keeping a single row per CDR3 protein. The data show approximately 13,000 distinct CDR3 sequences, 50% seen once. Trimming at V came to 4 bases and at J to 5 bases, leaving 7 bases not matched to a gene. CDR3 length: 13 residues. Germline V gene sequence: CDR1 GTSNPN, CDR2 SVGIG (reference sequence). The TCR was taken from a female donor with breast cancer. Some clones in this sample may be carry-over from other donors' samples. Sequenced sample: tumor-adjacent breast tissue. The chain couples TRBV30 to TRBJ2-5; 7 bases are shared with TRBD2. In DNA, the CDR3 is TGTGCCTGGACCCCGGGGGGTGTGGAGACCCAGTACTTC. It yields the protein CAWTPGGVETQYF.